Here is one T cell receptor beta chain with its context. Antigen unknown. Combining iRepertoire HTBI primers with Arm-PCR of CDR3 regions, the authors built TCR beta libraries. MiXCR, run by TCRdb on the multiplex PCR reads, gives a single entry per CDR3 protein. The sample gives some 500,000 distinct CDR3 sequences, about 13% of which show up once; under 10% is in the top ten. The germline gives CDR1 GTSNPN, CDR2 SVGIG (reference sequence). V was cut by 2 bases and J by 5 bases, with 9 bases left in between. The length of the CDR3 is 12 residues. This sample stems from a study of regulatory T cells in long-lasting Graves disease. Time point in this sample: newly diagnosed GD, antithyroid drugs for less than 3 months. The authors made the TCR library using RNA they extracted from PBMCs. The study, taken as a whole, reports: The TCR repertoire of persistent Graves' patients was less diverse than that of newly diagnosed ones. Favored usage of TRBV28, TRBJ1-2 and TRBJ2-5 was recorded in persistent disease.

The same sample was also studied in work on T cells in Graves' hyperthyroidism and ophthalmopathy. From that second work: Blood samples included most of the expanded thyroid clonotypes exceeding 0.001. Before onset, by a median of about seven months, the model predicted ophthalmopathy.

This TCR came from a man aged 25 to 45 with Graves disease. V is TRBV30 and J is TRBJ2-5; D is ambiguous. The specimen comprised peripheral blood mononuclear cells (PBMCs), sampled at new diagnosis, from a patient treated with antithyroid drugs. The CDR3 sequence: CAWSPSAETQYF. CDR3 nucleotides: TGTGCCTGGAGTCCCTCGGCGGAGACCCAGTACTTC.